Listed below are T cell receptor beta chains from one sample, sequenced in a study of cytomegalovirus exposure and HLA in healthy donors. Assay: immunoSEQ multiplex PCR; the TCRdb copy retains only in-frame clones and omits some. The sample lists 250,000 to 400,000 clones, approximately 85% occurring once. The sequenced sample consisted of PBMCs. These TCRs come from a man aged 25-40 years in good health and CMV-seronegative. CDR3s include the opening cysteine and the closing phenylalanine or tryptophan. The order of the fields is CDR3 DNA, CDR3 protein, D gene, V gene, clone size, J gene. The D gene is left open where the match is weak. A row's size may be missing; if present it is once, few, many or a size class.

TGTGCCAGCAGCGTAGCTACGGAGGACAGGGGCCGAGAGACCCAGTACTTC CASSVATEDRGRETQYF TRBD1 TRBV9 - TRBJ2-5
TGCGCCAGTCCCCCAATCGCCGGGGGGAAGATTCGCTATAATTCACCCCTCCACTTT CASPPIAGGKIRYNSPLHF - TRBV5-1 - TRBJ1-6
TGTGCCAGCAGCTCCAGTCTTAGGGGGCTAGGGACCTTC CASSSSLRGLGTF TRBD1 TRBV5-4 - TRBJ1-2
TGTGCCAGCAGCAGCCGGGACAGGAATCAGCCCCAGCATTTT CASSSRDRNQPQHF TRBD1 TRBV7-9 once TRBJ1-5
TGTGCCATCAGGGGACAGGGACACACCGGGGAGCTGTTTTTT CAIRGQGHTGELFF TRBD1 TRBV10-3 few TRBJ2-2
TGTGCCAGCTCCCTGGGCCACACCCCGGGGGGCAATCAGCCCCAGCATTTT CASSLGHTPGGNQPQHF - TRBV18 - TRBJ1-5
TGTGCCAGCAGCGCTCTCAGTGCAACTAATGAAAAACTGTTTTTT CASSALSATNEKLFF - TRBV6-6 - TRBJ1-4
TGCGCCAGCAGCGGGGACAGCGGAAACACCATATATTTT CASSGDSGNTIYF TRBD1 TRBV5-1 once TRBJ1-3
TGTGCCAGCAGTGGCTGGGACAGGGGCCTCTCTGGGAACTATGGCTACACCTTC CASSGWDRGLSGNYGYTF TRBD1 TRBV6-1 - TRBJ1-2
TGTGCCAGTAGTATGGACAGAAGAGACGAGCAGTACTTC CASSMDRRDEQYF - TRBV19 - TRBJ2-7
TGTGCCAGCAGTGAACGGGGGGCGCGGGTGCCCTACGAGCAGTACTTC CASSERGARVPYEQYF - TRBV6-1 - TRBJ2-7
TGTGCCAGCAGGGGGGGGGCGCTGGGAACTGAAGCTTTCTTT CASRGGALGTEAFF - TRBV25-1 once TRBJ1-1
TGTGCCAGCAGACAGGGGTCCCAACAGAACAATGAGCAGTTCTTC CASRQGSQQNNEQFF TRBD1 TRBV2 - TRBJ2-1
TGTGCCAGCAGCCCACCTCCACCCACCTGGCTTGGCTACACCTTC CASSPPPPTWLGYTF - TRBV7-9 - TRBJ1-2
TGTGCCAGCAGTCCCGGCAGGGTGAGCAATCAGCCCCAGCATTTT CASSPGRVSNQPQHF - TRBV5-8 - TRBJ1-5
TGTGCCAGCAGTCCCAGGGGCACATACACTGAAGCTTTCTTT CASSPRGTYTEAFF - TRBV6-5 - TRBJ1-1
TGCGGTACCAGCTACGAGCAGTACTTC CGTSYEQYF - TRBV29-1 - TRBJ2-7
TGTGCCAGCAGTGAAGGGAGCAGGGTGGGCACCGGGGAGCTGTTTTTT CASSEGSRVGTGELFF - TRBV6-1 once TRBJ2-2
TGCGCCAGCAGCGTAGGTTCTGCAGGGGTGTTTGAAGCTTTCTTT CASSVGSAGVFEAFF - TRBV5-1 - TRBJ1-1
TGTGCCAGCAGCCCGATACTCTATGGCTACACCTTC CASSPILYGYTF - TRBV9 - TRBJ1-2
TGTGCCAGCAGCTTGGGCCGAGATACGCAGTATTTT CASSLGRDTQYF - TRBV7-8 - TRBJ2-3
TGTGCCAGCAGCAAAGACCGGGGGGGGCAGGGAGCAGAGACCCAGTACTTC CASSKDRGGQGAETQYF TRBD2 TRBV7-2 - TRBJ2-5
TGCGCCAGCAGTCAATCTTTAGACAGGGAGAGCCTTGATAGCAATCAGCCCCAGCATTTT CASSQSLDRESLDSNQPQHF TRBD1 TRBV23-1 - TRBJ1-5
TGTGCCAGCAGCTCAGGGGTAGGTGATGGCTACACCTTC CASSSGVGDGYTF - TRBV9 - TRBJ1-2
TGTGCCAGCAGTCCACAACGGACTAGCGGGGGTAAAGAGACCCAGTACTTC CASSPQRTSGGKETQYF TRBD2 TRBV27 - TRBJ2-5
TGCGCCAGCAGCCAAGATGGGGACAGGGAAGAGACCCAGTACTTC CASSQDGDREETQYF TRBD1 TRBV4-1 - TRBJ2-5
TGTGCCAGCAGCTTAGCGGCAGGGCCCCCCTCCTACGAGCAGTACTTC CASSLAAGPPSYEQYF - TRBV7-9 - TRBJ2-7
TGTGCCAGCAGTGAATTAATGTTAATGAACACTGAAGCTTTCTTT CASSELMLMNTEAFF - TRBV25-1 - TRBJ1-1